The TCR beta chain under discussion was sequenced for a study of immune heterogeneity within non-small cell lung tumors. Study-level points and caveats: Identical dominant CDR3 beta clonotypes recurred across tumor sites within a patient, alongside site-unique high-frequency clones.

It was a multiplex PCR that amplified TCR beta CDR3, with 32 V and 13 J primers. From the multiplex PCR reads, TCRdb called clonotypes with MiXCR, one entry per CDR3 protein. The sample has some 2,000 distinct CDR3 sequences, roughly 25% seen once. This clonotype was picked up a small number of times. Its matching antigen is unknown. Samples each supplied approximately 600 ng of bulk tumor genomic DNA as template. Every primary tumor yielded several biopsies, spaced far apart, that were taken during surgery. Patients underwent curative surgery for untreated, newly diagnosed non-small cell lung cancer. This CDR3 contains 17 residues. Germline CDR1 and CDR2: LNHNV and YYDKDF (reference sequence). V was cut by 3 bases and J by 5 bases, with 20 bases left in between.

The chain recombines TRBV15 with TRBJ1-5; D might be TRBD1 (6 bases). The sequence was collected from an older woman with non-small cell lung cancer. What was sequenced was lung tumor tissue. The CDR3 here is CATSSAGQPGGDQPQHF. The CDR3 region has the DNA TGTGCCACCAGCAGTGCAGGACAGCCCGGGGGGGATCAGCCCCAGCATTTT.